The 7 T cell receptor beta chains listed next were all sequenced from one sample in a study of Graves' ophthalmopathy and Graves' hyperthyroidism. TCR beta CDR3 regions were amplified from RNA transcripts. First-round RT-PCR with HTBI primers preceded a second-round multiplex PCR. TCRdb processed the multiplex PCR reads anew with MiXCR; each CDR3 protein has one entry. The sample has 150,000 to 200,000 distinct CDR3 sequences, around two fifths seen once; the top ten hold approximately 5.5%. The sequenced sample consisted of peripheral blood. All receptors derive from a woman in her thirties or forties with Graves' ophthalmopathy.

This clonotype was recorded many times. The chain joins TRBV7-2 to TRBJ1-3; D is perhaps TRBD1 (6 bases). Deletions cut 4 bases from V and 0 bases from J, with 10 bases between. The CDR3 runs 15 residues. The germline CDR1 and CDR2 sequences are SGHTA and FQGNSA. The CDR3 loop is CASSSEGGSGNTIYF. CDR3 nucleotides: TGTGCCAGCAGCTCCGAAGGGGGCTCTGGAAACACCATATATTTT.

The rearrangement uses TRBV7-9 and TRBJ2-5; no clear D gene. CDR1 and CDR2 (germline): SEHNR, FQNEAQ (reference sequence). V lost 1 base and J lost 2, with 14 bases in between. This CDR3 is 16 amino acids long. DNA of the CDR3: TGTGCCAGCAGCTTAGGCGTGGGTTCGTTACAAGAGACCCAGTACTTC. Translating gives CASSLGVGSLQETQYF.

The chain recombines TRBV6-1 with TRBJ2-2; 11 bases match TRBD2. Germline-derived CDR1 and CDR2 are MNHNS and SASEGT. V lost 1 base and J lost 6; bases outside the gene matches: 10. This CDR3 is 18 amino acids long. CDR3 region: CASSEGGLAGLRSGELFF. In nucleotides, the CDR3 is TGTGCCAGCAGTGAAGGTGGACTAGCGGGTCTTCGATCCGGGGAGCTGTTTTTT.

The rearrangement joins TRBV12-3 or TRBV12-4 to TRBJ1-5; D is perhaps TRBD1 (5 bases). Trimming shortened V by 4 bases and J by 5 bases, and 18 bases separated the two germline ends. The CDR3 spans 16 residues. The CDR3 sequence: CASSSSPDRVDQPQHF. The CDR3 region has the DNA TGTGCCAGCAGTTCCTCCCCCGACAGAGTGGATCAGCCCCAGCATTTT.

The rearrangement joins TRBV27 to TRBJ2-2; 10 nucleotides align to TRBD1. J gave up 5 bases and V 1 base, and 1 base lay outside the gene matches. The CDR3 extends over 15 amino acids. Germline V CDR1 and CDR2: MNHEY, SMNVEV (reference sequence). CDR3 sequence: CASSLLGQGTGELFF. In DNA, the CDR3 is TGTGCCAGCAGTTTATTGGGACAGGGGACCGGGGAGCTGTTTTTT.

This clonotype was counted ten times or more. One end of the junction varies from germline; a read error may be responsible. The V call is TRBV12-3 or TRBV12-4, the J call TRBJ1-1, with D possibly TRBD1 on 5 matching bases. The CDR3 runs 15 residues. The CDR3 sequence: CASSRDGRGNTESFF. The CDR3 DNA sequence: TGTGCCAGCAGCCGGGACGGACGGGGGAACACTGAATCTTTCTTT.

This clonotype came up once. The gene calls are TRBV30 and TRBJ1-2, with a possible D match to TRBD1 (5 bases). Between the trimmed V and J ends, which lost 0 bases and 2 bases, there was a span of 7 bases. CDR1 and CDR2 from the germline V gene are GTSNPN and SVGIG (reference sequence). The CDR3 extends over 13 amino acids. This CDR3 is CAWSVSGNYGYTF. As DNA, the CDR3 is TGTGCCTGGAGTGTATCAGGGAACTATGGCTACACCTTC.